The 7 T cell receptor beta chains given below trace back to one sample, sequenced in a study of T cell clonality in common variable immunodeficiency. Produced via immunoSEQ multiplex PCR; TCRdb's table is partial and in-frame only. The data show 25,000 to 35,000 clones, with none appearing a single time. Sequenced input: peripheral blood mononuclear cells. The receptors derive from a person between 18 and 75 years old in good health.

This clone showed up many times. The CDR3 end lies 3 residues beyond the end of the read and is filled in from the germline J gene. The V and J genes are TRBV7-3 and TRBJ2-3, with TRBD2 matching over 8 bases. Germline loops: CDR1 SGHTA, CDR2 FQGTGA. The CDR3 has 15 residues. Losses at the gene ends were 5 bases for V and 4 bases for J; bases not matched to a gene: 8. The CDR3 reads CASSPGAGAADTQYF. The CDR3 bases that were read are TGTGCCAGCAGCCCCGGAGCGGGAGCGGCAGATACG.

In this sample, this clone turned up a few times. Read sequence stops 3 residues before the CDR3 end, and the germline J gene provides the missing end. V and J are TRBV6-1 and TRBJ2-3, with TRBD1 matching 9 bases. Germline-derived CDR1 and CDR2 are MNHNS and SASEGT. CDR3 length equals 14 residues. CDR3 amino acids: CASSADRGNQPQYF. Incomplete CDR3 DNA: TGTGCCAGCAGTGCGGACAGGGGCAATCAGCCG.

Details on this clone: The read finishes 3 residues shy of the CDR3 end, and the germline J gene is used to complete it. V gene TRBV7-9 combines with J gene TRBJ1-1, with 9 positions matching TRBD1. V shed 5 bases, J shed 3 bases, and the junction held 7 bases outside the gene matches. The CDR3 covers 15 residues. Germline CDR1 reads SEHNR; CDR2 reads FQNEAQ (reference sequence). The CDR3 is CASSAAQGAYTEAFF. The CDR3 bases that were read are TGTGCCAGCAGCGCAGCACAGGGGGCCTACACTGAA.

This clone occurred many times. Partial CDR3 DNA: TGTGCCACCAGCAGAGATAGCCCCCTGAGACAGTACCAAGAGACC. Its protein product is CATSRDSPLRQYQET. The CDR3 reads in full as CATSRDSPLRQYQETQYF. The rearrangement joins TRBV15 to TRBJ2-5; D is possibly TRBD1 (5 bases). The read ends 3 residues early relative to the CDR3; the germline J gene fills the gap. Germline V gene lookup returns CDR1 LNHNV and CDR2 YYDKDF (reference sequence). The V gene lost 0 bases and the J gene lost 0 bases, with 17 bases spanning the gap. The CDR3 runs to 18 residues.

About this clone itself: With the read ending 3 residues before the CDR3 end, the germline J gene is used to fill in that end. This sequence joins TRBV13 and TRBJ2-2; possible D gene TRBD1, 6 bases. The CDR3 has 14 amino acids. Germline-derived CDR1 and CDR2 are PRHDT and FYEKMQ (reference sequence). CDR3: CASTARGLNEKLFF. The CDR3 DNA, read in part, is TGTGCCAGCACCGCGAGGGGGTTGAATGAAAAG.

This clone came up many times. CDR3 in amino acids: CASSQNPRLAGETQYF. The covered CDR3 bases are TGTGCCAGCAGCCAAAACCCCCGACTAGCGGGGGAGACC. The chain joins TRBV3-1 (or the pseudogene TRBV3-2) to TRBJ2-5; 11 nucleotides match TRBD2. The CDR3 is cut off 3 residues early in the read; its end comes from the germline J gene. The CDR3 extends over 16 amino acids. Germline V CDR1 and CDR2: LGHDT, YNNKEL (reference sequence). Trimming cost V 2 bases and J 5 bases; bases outside gene matches: 7.

As for this clone: Coverage ceases 3 residues before the CDR3 finishes, and the germline J gene fills in the end. The chain combines TRBV18 with TRBJ1-6; tentative D call: TRBD1 (5 bases). The CDR3 covers 13 residues. Per the germline V gene, CDR1 is KGHSH and CDR2 is LQKENI. The sequenced part of the CDR3 DNA is TGTGCCAGCTCACCACCAGAAGGGGTCCCC. Protein sequence: CASSPPEGVP. The CDR3 in its entirety is CASSPPEGVPLHF.